This T cell receptor (beta chain) came from a study of CD8 T cells in ankylosing spondylitis. General observations from the study: Reportedly, disease-linked clones are significantly enriched in ankylosing spondylitis patients' matched synovial fluid. Roughly eight highly homologous variants made up a TCR beta motif that seemed to typify ankylosing spondylitis blood. There were earlier reports of some motif variants in reactive arthritis synovial fluid and blood. Clones linked with disease were CD8+ and fairly uncommon in the peripheral blood.

Details on this clonotype: Its antigen is unidentified.

A quantitative 5'-RACE method, one with molecular barcodes, was used to make TCR beta libraries. TCRdb fed the 5' RACE reads into MiXCR, producing one record per CDR3 protein. The sample shows about 540,000 distinct CDR3 sequences, roughly 12% of them seen only once. Germline V CDR1 and CDR2: SGHRS, YFSETQ. The CDR3 totals 19 residues. Unmatched junction bases numbered 10, after V lost 3 bases and J lost 2 bases. The V gene is TRBV5-1, the J gene TRBJ2-1; TRBD2 matches 14 bases. Sample: blood, either unsorted or a sorted T cell fraction (not recorded which). The sequence was collected from a male donor with ankylosing spondylitis. The CDR3 sequence: CASSSGRLAGGGPYNEQFF. The CDR3 nucleotides read TGCGCCAGCAGCTCGGGGAGACTAGCGGGAGGGGGCCCCTACAATGAGCAGTTCTTC.